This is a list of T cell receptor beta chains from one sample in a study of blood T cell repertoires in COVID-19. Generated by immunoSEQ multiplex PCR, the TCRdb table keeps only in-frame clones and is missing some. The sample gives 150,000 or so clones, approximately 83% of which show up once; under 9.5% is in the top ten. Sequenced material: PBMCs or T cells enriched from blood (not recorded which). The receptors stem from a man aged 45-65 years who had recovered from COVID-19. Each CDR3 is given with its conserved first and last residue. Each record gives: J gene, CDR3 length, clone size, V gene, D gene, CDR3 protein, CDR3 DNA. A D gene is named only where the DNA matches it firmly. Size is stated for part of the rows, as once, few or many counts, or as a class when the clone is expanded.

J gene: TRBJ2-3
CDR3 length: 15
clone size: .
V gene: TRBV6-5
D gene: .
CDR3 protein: CASNTGSGVTDTQYF
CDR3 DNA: TGTGCCAGCAATACAGGGAGTGGCGTAACAGATACGCAGTATTTT

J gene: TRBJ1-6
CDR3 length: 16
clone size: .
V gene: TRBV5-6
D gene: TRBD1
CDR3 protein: CASSFFRQGLYSPLHF
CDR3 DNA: TGTGCCAGCAGCTTTTTTAGACAGGGCTTATACTCACCCCTCCACTTT

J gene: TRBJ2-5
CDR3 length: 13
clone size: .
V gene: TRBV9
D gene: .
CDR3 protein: CASMRTVQETQYF
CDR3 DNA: TGTGCCAGCATGCGGACTGTCCAAGAGACCCAGTACTTC

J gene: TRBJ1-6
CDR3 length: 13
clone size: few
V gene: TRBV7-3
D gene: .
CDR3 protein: CASSFSVNSPLHF
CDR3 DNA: TGTGCCAGCAGCTTTTCGGTTAATTCACCCCTCCACTTT

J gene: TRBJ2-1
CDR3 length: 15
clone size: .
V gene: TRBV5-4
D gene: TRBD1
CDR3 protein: CASSPGQSSYNEQFF
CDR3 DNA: TGTGCCAGCAGCCCGGGACAGAGCTCCTACAATGAGCAGTTCTTC

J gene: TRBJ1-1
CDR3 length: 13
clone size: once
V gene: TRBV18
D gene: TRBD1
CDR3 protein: CASSPDRATEAFF
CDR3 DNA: TGTGCCAGCTCACCGGACAGGGCCACTGAAGCTTTCTTT

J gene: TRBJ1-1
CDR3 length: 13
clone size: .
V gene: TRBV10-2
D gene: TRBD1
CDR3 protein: CASRGGQSLGAFF
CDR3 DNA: TGCGCCAGCAGGGGGGGACAGTCGCTAGGAGCTTTCTTT

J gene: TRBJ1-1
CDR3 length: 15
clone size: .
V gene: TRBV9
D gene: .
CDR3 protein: CASSVEMGGRAEAFF
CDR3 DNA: TGTGCCAGCAGCGTAGAAATGGGGGGTCGGGCTGAAGCTTTCTTT

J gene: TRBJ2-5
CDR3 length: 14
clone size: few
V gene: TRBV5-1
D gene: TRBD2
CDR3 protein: CASRGAGEQETQYF
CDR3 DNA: TGCGCCAGCAGAGGCGCGGGGGAGCAAGAGACCCAGTACTTC

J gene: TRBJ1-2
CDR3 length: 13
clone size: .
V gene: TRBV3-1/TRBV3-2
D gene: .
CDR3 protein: CASSQIGGDGYTF
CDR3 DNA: TGTGCCAGCAGCCAAATCGGCGGGGATGGCTACACCTTC

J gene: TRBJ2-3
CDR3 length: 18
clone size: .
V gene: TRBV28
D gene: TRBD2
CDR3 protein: CASSLPPFGLAGGDTQYF
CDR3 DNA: TGTGCCAGCAGTTTACCGCCCTTCGGACTAGCGGGGGGAGATACGCAGTATTTT

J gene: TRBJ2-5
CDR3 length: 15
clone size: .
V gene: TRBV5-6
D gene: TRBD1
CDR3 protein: CASSRGTGRGETQYF
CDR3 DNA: TGTGCCAGCAGCCGGGGGACAGGGCGGGGAGAGACCCAGTACTTC

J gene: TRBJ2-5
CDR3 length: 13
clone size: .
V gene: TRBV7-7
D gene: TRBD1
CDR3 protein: CASSLTGLETQYF
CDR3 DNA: TGTGCTAGCAGCTTGACAGGGTTAGAGACCCAGTACTTC

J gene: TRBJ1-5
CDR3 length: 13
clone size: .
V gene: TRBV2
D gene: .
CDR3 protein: CASSGQGVQPQHF
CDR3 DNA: TGTGCCAGCAGTGGCCAGGGCGTTCAGCCCCAGCATTTT

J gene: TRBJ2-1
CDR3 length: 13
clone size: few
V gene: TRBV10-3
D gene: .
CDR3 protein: CAISENRDNEQFF
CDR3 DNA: TGTGCCATCAGTGAGAATAGAGACAATGAGCAGTTCTTC

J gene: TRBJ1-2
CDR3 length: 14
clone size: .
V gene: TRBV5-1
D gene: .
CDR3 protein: CASSFRGPNYGYTF
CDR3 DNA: TGCGCCAGCAGCTTTCGAGGGCCCAACTATGGCTACACCTTC

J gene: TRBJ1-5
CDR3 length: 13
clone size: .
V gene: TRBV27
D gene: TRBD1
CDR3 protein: CASRQGTYQPQHF
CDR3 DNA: TGTGCCAGCAGACAGGGGACCTATCAGCCCCAGCATTTT

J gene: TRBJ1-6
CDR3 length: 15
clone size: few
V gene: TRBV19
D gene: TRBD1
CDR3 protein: CASTGQGIDNSPLHF
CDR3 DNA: TGTGCCAGTACGGGACAGGGTATCGATAATTCACCCCTCCACTTT

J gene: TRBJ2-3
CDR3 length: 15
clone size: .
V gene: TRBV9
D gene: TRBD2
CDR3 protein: CASSPHGLEADTQYF
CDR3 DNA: TGTGCCAGCAGCCCCCACGGACTAGAAGCAGATACGCAGTATTTT

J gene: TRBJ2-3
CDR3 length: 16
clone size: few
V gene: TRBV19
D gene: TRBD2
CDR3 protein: CASIPNGLAGTDTQYF
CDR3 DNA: TGTGCCAGTATCCCGAACGGGCTAGCGGGAACAGATACGCAGTATTTT

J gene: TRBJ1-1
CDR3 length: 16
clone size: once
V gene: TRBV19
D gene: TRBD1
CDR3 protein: CASSLHPTGMNTEAFF
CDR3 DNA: TGTGCCAGTAGTCTCCACCCGACAGGGATGAACACTGAAGCTTTCTTT

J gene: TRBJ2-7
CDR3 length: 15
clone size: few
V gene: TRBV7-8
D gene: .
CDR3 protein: CASSLVGREAYEQYF
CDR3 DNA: TGTGCCAGCAGCTTAGTGGGTCGTGAGGCCTACGAGCAGTACTTC

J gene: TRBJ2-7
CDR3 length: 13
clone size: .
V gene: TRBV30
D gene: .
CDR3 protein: CAWSVGESYEQYF
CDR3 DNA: TGTGCCTGGAGTGTTGGGGAGTCCTACGAGCAGTACTTC

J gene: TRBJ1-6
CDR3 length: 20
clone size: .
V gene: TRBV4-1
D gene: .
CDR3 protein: CASSQEGLGRGRYLNSPLHF
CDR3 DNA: TGCGCCAGCAGCCAAGAGGGTCTAGGGAGGGGCCGGTACCTAAATTCACCCCTCCACTTT

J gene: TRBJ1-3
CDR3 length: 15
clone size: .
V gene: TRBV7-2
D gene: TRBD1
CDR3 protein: CASSPMWTGQGTIYF
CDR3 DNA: TGTGCCAGCAGCCCTATGTGGACAGGGCAGGGGACCATATATTTT

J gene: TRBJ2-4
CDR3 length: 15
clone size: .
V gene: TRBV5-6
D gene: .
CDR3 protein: CASSFYPSSGNIQYF
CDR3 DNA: TGTGCCAGCAGCTTTTACCCTAGTTCAGGGAACATTCAGTACTTC

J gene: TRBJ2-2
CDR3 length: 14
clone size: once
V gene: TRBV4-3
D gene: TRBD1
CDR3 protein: CASNIQGHTGELFF
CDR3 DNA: TGCGCCAGCAATATACAGGGGCACACCGGGGAGCTGTTTTTT

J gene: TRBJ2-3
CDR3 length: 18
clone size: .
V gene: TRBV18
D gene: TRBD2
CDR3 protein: CASSSGLAGGPGTDTQYF
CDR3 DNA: TGTGCCAGCTCATCTGGACTAGCGGGGGGGCCTGGCACAGATACGCAGTATTTT

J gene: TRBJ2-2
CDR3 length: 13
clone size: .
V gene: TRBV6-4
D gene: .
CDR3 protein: CASSTGNTGELFF
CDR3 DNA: TGTGCCAGCAGTACAGGGAACACCGGGGAGCTGTTTTTT

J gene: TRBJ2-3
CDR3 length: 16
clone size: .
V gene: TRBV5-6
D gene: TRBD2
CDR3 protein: CASSLARRGATDTQYF
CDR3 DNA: TGTGCCAGCAGCTTGGCGCGGCGGGGGGCCACAGATACGCAGTATTTT

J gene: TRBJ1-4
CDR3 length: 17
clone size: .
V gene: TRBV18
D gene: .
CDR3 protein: CASSTGRGPSTNEKLFF
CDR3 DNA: TGTGCCAGCTCAACCGGGAGGGGCCCTTCAACTAATGAAAAACTGTTTTTT

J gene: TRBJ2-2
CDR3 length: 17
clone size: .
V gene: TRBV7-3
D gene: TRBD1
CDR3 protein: CASSLTAAGGSDGELFF
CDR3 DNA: TGTGCCAGCAGCTTAACGGCGGCAGGGGGCAGCGACGGGGAGCTGTTTTTT

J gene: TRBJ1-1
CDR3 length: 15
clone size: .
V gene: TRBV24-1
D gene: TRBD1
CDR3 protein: CATSDSDRLNTEAFF
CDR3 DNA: TGTGCCACCAGTGATTCGGACAGGCTGAACACTGAAGCTTTCTTT

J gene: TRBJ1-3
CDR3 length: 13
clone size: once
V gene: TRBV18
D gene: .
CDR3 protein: CASSPAIGNTIYF
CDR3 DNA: TGTGCCAGCTCACCTGCGATCGGAAACACCATATATTTT

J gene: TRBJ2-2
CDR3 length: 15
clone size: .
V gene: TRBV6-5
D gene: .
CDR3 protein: CAARRTGANTGELFF
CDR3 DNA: TGTGCCGCCCGGAGGACGGGTGCGAACACCGGGGAGCTGTTTTTT

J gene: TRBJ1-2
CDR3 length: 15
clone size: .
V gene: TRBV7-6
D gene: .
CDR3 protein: CASSLAQGSNYGYTF
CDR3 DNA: TGTGCCAGCAGCTTAGCGCAGGGGTCTAACTATGGCTACACCTTC

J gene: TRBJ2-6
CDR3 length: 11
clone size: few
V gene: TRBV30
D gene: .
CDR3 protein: CACGGANVLTF
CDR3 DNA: TGTGCCTGCGGGGGGGCCAACGTCCTGACTTTC

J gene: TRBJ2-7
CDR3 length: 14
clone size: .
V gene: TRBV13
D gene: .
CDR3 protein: CASSTDRHPYEQYF
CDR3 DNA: TGTGCCAGCAGCACTGACAGGCACCCCTACGAGCAGTACTTC

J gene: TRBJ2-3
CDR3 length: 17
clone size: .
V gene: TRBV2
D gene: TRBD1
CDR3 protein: CAIRPRDRGRSTDTQYF
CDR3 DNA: TGTGCCATTCGACCTCGGGACAGGGGTCGAAGCACAGATACGCAGTATTTT

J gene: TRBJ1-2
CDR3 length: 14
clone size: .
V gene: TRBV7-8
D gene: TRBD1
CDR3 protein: CASSLLQGSYGYTF
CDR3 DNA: TGTGCCAGCAGCTTACTACAGGGGAGCTATGGCTACACCTTC

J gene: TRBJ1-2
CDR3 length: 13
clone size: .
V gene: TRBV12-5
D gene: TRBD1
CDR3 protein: CASGRDRNHGYTF
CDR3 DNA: TGTGCTAGTGGGAGGGACAGGAACCATGGCTACACCTTC

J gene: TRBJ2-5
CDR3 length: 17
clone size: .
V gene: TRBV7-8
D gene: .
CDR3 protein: CASSPRPGLQSQETQYF
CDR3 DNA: TGTGCCAGCAGCCCCCGACCGGGACTTCAGTCCCAAGAGACCCAGTACTTC

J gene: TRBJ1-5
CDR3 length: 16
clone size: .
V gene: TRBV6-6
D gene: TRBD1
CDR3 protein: CASSYGGQGVSQPQHF
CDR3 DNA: TGTGCCAGCAGTTACGGTGGACAGGGGGTCAGTCAGCCCCAGCATTTT

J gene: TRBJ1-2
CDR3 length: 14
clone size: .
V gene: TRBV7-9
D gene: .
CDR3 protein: CASSLFGVDYGYTF
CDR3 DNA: TGTGCCAGCAGCTTATTCGGTGTAGACTATGGCTACACCTTC

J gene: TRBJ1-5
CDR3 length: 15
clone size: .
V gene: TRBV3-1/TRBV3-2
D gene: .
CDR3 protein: CASSQGAGLNQPQHF
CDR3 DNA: TGTGCCAGCAGCCAAGGTGCAGGCCTAAATCAGCCCCAGCATTTT

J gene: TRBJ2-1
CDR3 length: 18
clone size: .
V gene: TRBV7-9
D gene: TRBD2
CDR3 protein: CASSPPGLAGGGYNEQFF
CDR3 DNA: TGTGCCAGCAGCCCTCCGGGACTAGCGGGGGGAGGATACAATGAGCAGTTCTTC

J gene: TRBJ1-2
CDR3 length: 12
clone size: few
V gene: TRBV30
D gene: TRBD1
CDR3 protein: CASPRGQLNYTF
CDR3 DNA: TGTGCCTCGCCGAGGGGACAGTTGAACTACACCTTC

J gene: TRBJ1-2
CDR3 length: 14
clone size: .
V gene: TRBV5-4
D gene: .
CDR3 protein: CASSLASGLGGYTF
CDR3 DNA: TGTGCCAGCAGCTTGGCGTCAGGGCTTGGTGGCTACACCTTC